The T cell receptor beta chain described here comes from a study of OX40 agonist ivuxolimab in advanced cancers. Study in general: Treatment received earlier with anti-PD-1, anti-PD-L1 or anti-CTLA-4 agents was allowed, and approximately 40% had some.

The table came from immunoSEQ multiplex PCR; TCRdb's copy has only in-frame clones and leaves some out. Found here are roughly 17,000 clones, more than 80% of them singletons; the top ten hold more than 10%. General study findings and limits: On average, a greater number of expanded clones characterised CD8+ T cells relative to CD4+.

For this clone: Its antigen is still unknown.

The input for sequencing was CD4+ or CD8+ T cells sorted from blood, taken in a trial of the OX40 agonist ivuxolimab. The TCR was taken from an adult with an advanced solid tumor such as melanoma, head and neck, liver or kidney cancer.

This CDR3 reads CASSYGQGNQPQHF. In DNA, the CDR3 is TGTGCCAGCAGCTACGGACAGGGGAATCAGCCCCAGCATTTT. The V call is TRBV5-6, the J call TRBJ1-5; 9 bases align to TRBD1. Trimming at V came to 3 bases and at J to 4 bases, leaving 2 bases not matched to a gene. The CDR3 sequence is 14 residues long. Germline CDR1 is SGHDT and CDR2 is YYEEEE.